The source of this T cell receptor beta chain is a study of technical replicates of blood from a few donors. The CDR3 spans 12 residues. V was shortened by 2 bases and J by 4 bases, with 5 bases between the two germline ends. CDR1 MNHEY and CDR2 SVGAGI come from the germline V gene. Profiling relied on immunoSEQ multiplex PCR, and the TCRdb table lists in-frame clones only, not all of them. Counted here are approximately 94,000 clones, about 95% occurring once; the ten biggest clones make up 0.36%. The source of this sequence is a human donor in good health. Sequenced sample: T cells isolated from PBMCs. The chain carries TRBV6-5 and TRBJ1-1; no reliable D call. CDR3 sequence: CASSYPVTEAFF. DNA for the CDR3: TGTGCCAGCAGTTACCCGGTCACTGAAGCTTTCTTT.